The 21 T cell receptor beta chains below come from one sample, sequenced in a study of CD8+ T cells in alopecia areata. The treatment is: oral pan-JAK inhibitor, 5-10 mg twice daily. RNA extraction was followed by reverse transcription into cDNA, which acted as the sequencing template. Produced via immunoSEQ multiplex PCR; TCRdb's table is partial and in-frame only. The top ten clones hold less than 25% of a sample with 60,000 to 90,000 clones, approximately 66% of them seen once. The specimen comprised CD8+ T cells sorted from blood, sampled at week 24, from a patient treated with tofacitinib. These receptors all come from a human donor with alopecia areata.

In its sample, this clone was seen a few times. The chain couples TRBV7-2 to TRBJ2-1, with D perhaps TRBD1 (6 bases). With 4 bases removed from V and 8 bases from J, the gap between germline ends came to 18 bases. This CDR3 is built from 15 residues. In germline, CDR1 is SGHTA, CDR2 FQGNSA. CDR3 in amino acids: CASSSREQGIDEQFF. As DNA, the CDR3 is TGTGCCAGCAGCTCGAGGGAACAGGGAATCGATGAGCAGTTCTTC.

The V call is TRBV9, the J call TRBJ2-1; D is uncertain. Germline CDR1 and CDR2: SGDLS and YYNGEE. CDR3 size: 15 residues. V lost 0 bases and J 4 bases, leaving 11 bases between the germline ends. Here the CDR3 DNA reads TGTGCCAGCAGCGTAGATATTGATCAATACAATGAGCAGTTCTTC. Translated: CASSVDIDQYNEQFF.

CDR3 sequence: CASSLRNKGEGEQFF. The CDR3 DNA follows: TGTGCCAGCAGCCTAAGGAATAAGGGGGAGGGTGAGCAGTTCTTC. The chain combines TRBV5-6 with TRBJ2-1; weak D call: TRBD2 (7 bases). The length of the CDR3 is 15 residues. Germline CDR1 reads SGHDT; CDR2 reads YYEEEE. The V gene lost 4 bases and the J gene lost 9 bases, with 20 bases spanning the gap.

V gene TRBV5-1 combines with J gene TRBJ2-5, with D perhaps TRBD1 or TRBD2 (5 bases each). CDR1 is SGHRS, CDR2 YFSETQ, per germline. The V end lost 0 bases, the J end lost 2 bases, and 14 bases lay between the germline ends. This CDR3 comprises 16 residues. The CDR3 nucleotides are TGCGCCAGCAGCTTGGGATGGGGGAAGGAGCAAGAGACCCAGTACTTC. This gives the protein CASSLGWGKEQETQYF.

This clone was counted a single time. The chain recombines TRBV2 with TRBJ2-3; D unclear. The CDR3 length is 15 residues. CDR1 and CDR2 from the germline V gene are SNHLY and FYNNEI. Trimming removed 3 bases from V and 2 bases from J, with 12 bases in between. Written as DNA, the CDR3 is TGTGCCAGCAGTGAGGCGGTCGGATTCACAGATACGCAGTATTTT. Encoded protein: CASSEAVGFTDTQYF.

V and J are TRBV29-1 and TRBJ2-7; the D call may be TRBD1 or TRBD2 (5 bases each). Trimming stripped 4 bases from V and 3 bases from J, with 28 bases between. The CDR3 runs to 18 residues. Germline V lookup: CDR1 SQVTM, CDR2 ANQGSEA. The chain's CDR3 is CSVVVRGWVGLSNYEQYF. CDR3 sequence (DNA): TGCAGCGTTGTGGTGAGGGGATGGGTTGGGCTTTCTAACTACGAGCAGTACTTC.

In regard to this clone: Other DNA variants within this sample encode the same CDR3. The V and J genes are TRBV13 and TRBJ2-7; unclear D gene. The CDR3 has 12 residues. Trimming pared 1 base from V and 5 bases from J, leaving 6 bases between. The germline CDR1 and CDR2 sequences are PRHDT and FYEKMQ (reference sequence). The CDR3 loop reads CASSLDRDEQYF. The CDR3 DNA follows: TGTGCCAGCAGCTTAGATAGGGACGAGCAGTACTTC.

The chain links TRBV7-6 to TRBJ1-1; a weak D match, TRBD1 (5 bases). Trimming removed 1 base from V and 2 bases from J, with 8 bases in between. The CDR3 extends over 14 amino acids. Germline-derived CDR1 and CDR2 are SGHVS and FNYEAQ. The CDR3 spells CASSLGQTNTEAFF. CDR3 in DNA: TGTGCCAGCAGCTTAGGACAGACCAACACTGAAGCTTTCTTT. The full variable domain, its missing parts supplied by reference TRBV7-6 and TRBJ1-1, is GAGVSQSPRYKVTKRGQDVALRCDPISGHVSLYWYRQALGQGPEFLTYFNYEAQQDKSGLPNDRFSAERPEGSISTLTIQRTEQRDSAMYRCASSLGQTNTEAFFGQGTRLTVV.

The gene calls are TRBV2 and TRBJ1-1; D is unclear. Germline CDR1 is SNHLY and CDR2 is FYNNEI. V was cut by 10 bases and J by 8 bases, with 11 bases left in between. The CDR3 runs to 10 residues. The CDR3 region is CATMVKEAFF. CDR3 coding DNA: TGTGCCACGATGGTTAAAGAAGCTTTCTTT.

This chain links TRBV6-1 with TRBJ1-1, with 12 bases matching TRBD1. Germline trimming cut 5 bases from V and 5 bases from J; bases unmatched to any gene: 6. This CDR3 has 15 amino acids. The germline CDR1 and CDR2 sequences are MNHNS and SASEGT. CDR3 region: CASSQGTGGMTEAFF. In DNA form, the CDR3 reads TGTGCCAGCAGTCAAGGGACAGGGGGCATGACTGAAGCTTTCTTT.

The chain joins TRBV5-1 to TRBJ1-4; no clear D. Trimming took off 0 bases at V and 8 bases at J, with 11 bases between the two ends. CDR1 is SGHRS, CDR2 YFSETQ, per germline. The CDR3 has 14 amino acids. Here the CDR3 reads CASSLAQTGEKLFF. The CDR3 region has the DNA TGCGCCAGCAGCTTGGCTCAGACCGGCGAAAAACTGTTTTTT.

This chain connects TRBV7-2 to TRBJ2-3; the match to TRBD2 covers 8 bases. Germline loops: CDR1 SGHTA, CDR2 FQGNSA. There are 15 residues in the CDR3. The V gene end was trimmed by 3 bases and the J gene end by 1 base; junction bases not matched to a gene: 3. The CDR3 spells CASSFTSGGTDTQYF. The CDR3 nucleotides read TGTGCCAGCAGCTTTACTAGCGGAGGCACAGATACGCAGTATTTT.

The chain combines TRBV27 with TRBJ2-7; D tentatively fits TRBD1 or TRBD2 (5 bases each). The CDR3 consists of 16 residues. Germline loops: CDR1 MNHEY, CDR2 SMNVEV (reference sequence). V lost 6 bases and J lost 4, with 22 bases in between. In DNA, the CDR3 is TGTGCCAGCAGCTTAACCTCCGGGACGTTGGCGTACGAGCAGTACTTC. This gives the protein CASSLTSGTLAYEQYF.

The chain combines TRBV5-1 with TRBJ2-7, with 9 positions matching TRBD1. The germline V gene has CDR1 SGHRS and CDR2 YFSETQ. This CDR3 region has 16 residues. J lost 0 bases, V lost 4 bases, and 8 bases had no gene match. The CDR3 DNA follows: TGCGCCAGCAGCCCTCCGGGACAGGGTAGCTCCTACGAGCAGTACTTC. Encoded protein: CASSPPGQGSSYEQYF.

The genes are TRBV29-1 and TRBJ2-7, with D possibly matching TRBD2 (5 bases). The V end lost 3 bases, the J end lost 2 bases, and 17 bases lay between the germline ends. The germline CDR1 and CDR2 sequences are SQVTM and ANQGSEA. CDR3 length: 15 residues. CDR3 DNA: TGCAGCGTTGAGGCCGACGAGGACGGGGCCTACGAGCAGTACTTC. Encoded protein: CSVEADEDGAYEQYF.

V gene TRBV6-6 combines with J gene TRBJ2-4; 14 bases line up with TRBD2. The CDR3 is made up of 15 amino acids. From germline, CDR1 is MNHNY and CDR2 SVGAGI (reference sequence). With V trimmed by 5 bases and J by 8 bases, 5 bases remained unmatched. In nucleotides, the CDR3 is TGTGCCAGCAGTCGACTAGCGGGAGGGCTCGACATTCAGTACTTC. It is translated as CASSRLAGGLDIQYF.

V gene TRBV7-2 combines with J gene TRBJ2-3; D unclear. Trimming removed 4 bases from V and 3 bases from J, with 11 bases in between. The CDR3 is 14 residues long. Germline CDR1 is SGHTA and CDR2 is FQGNSA. The CDR3 reads CASSSGLGTDTQYF. CDR3 bases: TGTGCCAGCAGCTCGGGTTTGGGTACAGATACGCAGTATTTT. Looking up the rest from reference TRBV7-2 and TRBJ2-3 gives the full variable domain: GAGVSQSPSNKVTEKGKDVELRCDPISGHTALYWYRQSLGQGLEFLIYFQGNSAPDKSGLPSDRFSAERTGGSVSTLTIQRTQQEDSAVYLCASSSGLGTDTQYFGPGTRLTVL.

V usage is TRBV4-3 and J usage is TRBJ2-5; 9 nucleotides align to TRBD2. The ends lost 4 bases at V and 4 bases at J; junction bases unmatched: 4. The CDR3 runs to 14 residues. CDR1 is LGHNA, CDR2 YSLEER, per germline. CDR3 bases: TGCGCCAGCAGCCTTACGACTAGCGGAGAGACCCAGTACTTC. Translating it yields CASSLTTSGETQYF.

The chain employs TRBV5-6 and TRBJ1-1, with 9 bases matching TRBD1. V lost 0 bases to trimming and J lost 2 bases; unmatched junction nucleotides: 2. This CDR3 has 15 residues. Germline-derived CDR1 and CDR2 are SGHDT and YYEEEE. The CDR3 nucleotides are TGTGCCAGCAGCTTGGGGGACAGGGTCAACACTGAAGCTTTCTTT. Amino acid sequence: CASSLGDRVNTEAFF. Filled out from reference TRBV5-6 and TRBJ1-1, the complete variable domain reads DAGVTQSPTHLIKTRGQQVTLRCSPKSGHDTVSWYQQALGQGPQFIFQYYEEEERQRGNFPDRFSGHQFPNYSSELNVNALLLGDSALYLCASSLGDRVNTEAFFGQGTRLTVV.

This clone was detected a few times. The rearrangement links TRBV11-2 to TRBJ2-5; D is tentatively TRBD1 or TRBD2 (5 bases each). The V and J ends lost 7 bases and 5 bases respectively, with 14 bases between them. Germline CDR1 reads SGHAT; CDR2 reads FQNNGV. The CDR3 extends over 13 amino acids. CDR3 coding DNA: TGTGCCAGCACAGGTGGGGGTCGGGAGACCCAGTACTTC. Protein: CASTGGGRETQYF.

The chain employs TRBV2 and TRBJ2-5; possible D gene TRBD1, 5 bases. Per germline, CDR1 SNHLY and CDR2 FYNNEI. V was trimmed by 0 bases and J by 0 bases, leaving 8 bases between them. The CDR3 is 15 amino acids. The CDR3 reads CASSEAPGYQETQYF. The CDR3 nucleotides are TGTGCCAGCAGTGAAGCTCCAGGGTACCAAGAGACCCAGTACTTC. Complete variable domain (other parts from reference TRBV2 and TRBJ2-5): EPEVTQTPSHQVTQMGQEVILRCVPISNHLYFYWYRQILGQKVEFLVSFYNNEISEKSEIFDDQFSVERPDGSNFTLKIRSTKLEDSAMYFCASSEAPGYQETQYFGPGTRLLVL.